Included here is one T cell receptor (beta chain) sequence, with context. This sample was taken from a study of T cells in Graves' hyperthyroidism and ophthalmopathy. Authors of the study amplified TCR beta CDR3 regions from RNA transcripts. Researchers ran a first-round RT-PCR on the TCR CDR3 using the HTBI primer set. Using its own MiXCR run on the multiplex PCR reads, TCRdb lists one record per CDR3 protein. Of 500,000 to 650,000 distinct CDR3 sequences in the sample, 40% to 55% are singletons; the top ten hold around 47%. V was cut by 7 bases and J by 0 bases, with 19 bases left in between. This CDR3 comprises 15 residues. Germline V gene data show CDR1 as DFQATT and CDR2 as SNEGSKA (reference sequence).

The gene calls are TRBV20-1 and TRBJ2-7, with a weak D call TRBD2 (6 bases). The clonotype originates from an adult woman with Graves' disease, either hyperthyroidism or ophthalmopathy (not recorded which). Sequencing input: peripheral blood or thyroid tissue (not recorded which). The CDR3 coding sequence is TGCAGTGTAGACGGGGGAGACGGTCCCTCCTACGAGCAGTACTTC. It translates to CSVDGGDGPSYEQYF.